The 8 T cell receptor beta chains listed next were all sequenced from one sample in a study of blood T cell repertoires in COVID-19. This table comes from immunoSEQ multiplex PCR, and its TCRdb copy is limited to in-frame clones, with some not included. The sample holds 120,000 to 150,000 clones, roughly 84% seen once. The sample taken for sequencing was PBMCs or T cells enriched from blood (not recorded which). Receptors were obtained from a woman aged 45-65 years who had been exposed to COVID-19.

The V and J genes are TRBV11-2 and TRBJ1-2; 12 bases align to TRBD1. This CDR3 region has 17 residues. V lost 6 bases, J lost 2 bases, and 10 bases stayed unmatched. CDR1 SGHAT and CDR2 FQNNGV come from the germline V gene. The CDR3 DNA reads as TGTGCCAGCAGGTTACTGCGGGACAGGGGGCGGAACTATGGCTACACCTTC. Its protein is CASRLLRDRGRNYGYTF. Supplemented by reference TRBV11-2 and TRBJ1-2, the full variable domain reads EAGVAQSPRYKIIEKRQSVAFWCNPISGHATLYWYQQILGQGPKLLIQFQNNGVVDDSQLPKDRFSAERLKGVDSTLKIQPAKLEDSAVYLCASRLLRDRGRNYGYTFGSGTRLTVV.

This clone was found a few times. J is TRBJ1-6 and V is TRBV5-4, with no clear D. Germline lookup yields CDR1 SGHNT and CDR2 YYREEE (reference sequence). The CDR3 runs 12 residues. Trimming stripped 0 bases from V and 11 bases from J, with 6 bases between. CDR3 nucleotides: TGTGCCAGCAGCTTGGACTATACACCCCTCCACTTT. It is translated as CASSLDYTPLHF.

This chain joins TRBV6-2 or TRBV6-3 and TRBJ2-5, with TRBD1 identical over 10 bases. The J segment lost 5 bases and the V segment lost 3 bases, leaving 6 bases of the junction unmatched. The CDR3 has 15 amino acids. Looked up from germline, CDR1 is MNHEY and CDR2 is SVGEGT. In DNA form, the CDR3 reads TGTGCCAGCAGTTATGGGACAGGGGTCTGGGAGACCCAGTACTTC. It yields the protein CASSYGTGVWETQYF.

This sequence joins TRBV12-3 or TRBV12-4 and TRBJ2-5; D uncertain. The CDR3 extends over 13 amino acids. Between the trimmed V and J ends, which lost 1 base and 3 bases, there was a span of 6 bases. CDR3 protein: CASSLDSEETQYF. The DNA for the CDR3 is TGTGCCAGCAGTTTAGACTCCGAAGAGACCCAGTACTTC.

This clone came up many times. The chain carries TRBV7-9 and TRBJ2-2; 7 nucleotides align to TRBD1. V lost 1 base and J lost 9; bases outside the gene matches: 5. The germline V gene encodes CDR1 SEHNR and CDR2 FQNEAQ (reference sequence). The CDR3 loop spans 14 amino acids. CDR3 coding DNA: TGTGCCAGCAGCTTAGGACAGGGCATCCGGGAGCTGTTTTTT. Residues: CASSLGQGIRELFF.

The chain joins TRBV7-9 to TRBJ1-2; the D gene is possibly TRBD1 (6 bases). This CDR3 spans 13 amino acids. Germline V gene sequence: CDR1 SEHNR, CDR2 FQNEAQ (reference sequence). Trimming stripped 7 bases from V and 5 bases from J, with 14 bases between. As DNA, the CDR3 is TGTGCCAGCAACCCAGACACAGGGTATGGCTACACCTTC. It yields the protein CASNPDTGYGYTF.

The V and J genes are TRBV7-8 and TRBJ2-7, with D possibly TRBD2 on 6 matching bases. Germline V gene data show CDR1 as SGHVS and CDR2 as FQNEAQ. The CDR3 length is 14 residues. With 5 bases removed from V and 1 base from J, the gap between germline ends came to 12 bases. The CDR3 protein is CASSRGTSSYEQYF. CDR3 in DNA: TGTGCCAGCAGCCGAGGGACTTCTTCCTACGAGCAGTACTTC.

The chain is built from TRBV7-6 and TRBJ2-5, with 7 bases fitting TRBD2. Trimming at V came to 4 bases and at J to 0 bases, leaving 5 bases not matched to a gene. The CDR3 consists of 15 residues. Germline lookup yields CDR1 SGHVS and CDR2 FNYEAQ. The CDR3 sequence: CASSSKGRDQETQYF. As DNA, the CDR3 is TGTGCCAGCAGCTCGAAGGGGAGGGACCAAGAGACCCAGTACTTC.